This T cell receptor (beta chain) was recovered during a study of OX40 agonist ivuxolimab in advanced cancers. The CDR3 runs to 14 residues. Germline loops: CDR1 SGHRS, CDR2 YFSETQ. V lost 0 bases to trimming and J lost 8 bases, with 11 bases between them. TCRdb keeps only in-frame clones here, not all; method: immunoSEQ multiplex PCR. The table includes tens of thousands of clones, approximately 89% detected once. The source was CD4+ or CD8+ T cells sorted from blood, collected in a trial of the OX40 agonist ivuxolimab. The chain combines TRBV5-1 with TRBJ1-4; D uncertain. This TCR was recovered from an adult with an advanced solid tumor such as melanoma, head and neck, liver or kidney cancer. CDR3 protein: CASSLVNLREKLFF. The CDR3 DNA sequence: TGCGCCAGCAGCTTGGTGAACTTGAGAGAAAAACTGTTTTTT.